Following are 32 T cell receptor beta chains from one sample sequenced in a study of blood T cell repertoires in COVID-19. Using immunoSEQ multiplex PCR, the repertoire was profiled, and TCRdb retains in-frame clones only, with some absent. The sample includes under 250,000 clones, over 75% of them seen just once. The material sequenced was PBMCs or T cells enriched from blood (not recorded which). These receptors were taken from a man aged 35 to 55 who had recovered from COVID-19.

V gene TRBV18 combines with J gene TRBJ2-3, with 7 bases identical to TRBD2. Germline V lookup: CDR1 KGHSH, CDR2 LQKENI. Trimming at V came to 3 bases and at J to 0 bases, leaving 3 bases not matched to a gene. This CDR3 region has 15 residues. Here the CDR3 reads CASSPGGSSTDTQYF. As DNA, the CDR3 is TGTGCCAGCTCACCGGGGGGGAGCAGCACAGATACGCAGTATTTT.

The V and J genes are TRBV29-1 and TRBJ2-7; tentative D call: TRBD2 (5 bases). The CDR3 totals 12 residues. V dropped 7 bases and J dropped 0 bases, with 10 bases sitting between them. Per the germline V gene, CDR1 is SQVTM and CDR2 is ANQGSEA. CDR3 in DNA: TGCAGCGCCTGGACTCTCTCCTACGAGCAGTACTTC. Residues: CSAWTLSYEQYF.

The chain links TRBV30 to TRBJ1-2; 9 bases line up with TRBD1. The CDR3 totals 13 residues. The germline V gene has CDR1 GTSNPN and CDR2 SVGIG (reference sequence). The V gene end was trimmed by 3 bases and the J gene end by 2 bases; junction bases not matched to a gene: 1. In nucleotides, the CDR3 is TGTGCCTGGAGACAGGGGGCAAACTATGGCTACACCTTC. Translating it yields CAWRQGANYGYTF.

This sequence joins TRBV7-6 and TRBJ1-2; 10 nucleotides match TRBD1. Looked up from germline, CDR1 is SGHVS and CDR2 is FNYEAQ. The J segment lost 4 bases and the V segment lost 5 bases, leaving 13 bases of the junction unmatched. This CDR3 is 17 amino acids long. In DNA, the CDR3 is TGTGCCAGCAGCGACCGACAGGGGGCGCAGATCCTCTATGGCTACACCTTC. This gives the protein CASSDRQGAQILYGYTF.

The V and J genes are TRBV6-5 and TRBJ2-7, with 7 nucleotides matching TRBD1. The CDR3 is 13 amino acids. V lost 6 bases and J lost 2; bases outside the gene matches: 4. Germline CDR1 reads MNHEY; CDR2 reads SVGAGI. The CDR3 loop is CASRGTDTYEQYF. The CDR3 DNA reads TGTGCCAGCAGAGGGACAGATACCTACGAGCAGTACTTC.

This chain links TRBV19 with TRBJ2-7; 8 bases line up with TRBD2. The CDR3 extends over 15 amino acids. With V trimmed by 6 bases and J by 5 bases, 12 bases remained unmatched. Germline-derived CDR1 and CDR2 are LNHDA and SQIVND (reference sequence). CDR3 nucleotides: TGTGCCAGTAGCTCAACTAGCGGAATTCACCACGAGCAGTACTTC. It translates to CASSSTSGIHHEQYF.

CDR3 sequence reads: CSVEEQTNTGELFF. The CDR3 nucleotides are TGCAGCGTTGAAGAACAGACGAACACCGGGGAGCTGTTTTTT. The chain joins TRBV29-1 to TRBJ2-2; D call uncertain. The CDR3 runs to 14 residues. V was shortened by 0 bases and J by 0 bases, with 5 bases between the two germline ends. Germline assignment: CDR1 SQVTM and CDR2 ANQGSEA.

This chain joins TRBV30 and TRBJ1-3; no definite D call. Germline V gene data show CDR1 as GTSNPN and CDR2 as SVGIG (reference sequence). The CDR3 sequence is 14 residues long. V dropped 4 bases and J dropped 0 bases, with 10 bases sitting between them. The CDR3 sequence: CAWKSGRSGNTIYF. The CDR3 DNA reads TGTGCCTGGAAGTCAGGTCGCTCTGGAAACACCATATATTTT.

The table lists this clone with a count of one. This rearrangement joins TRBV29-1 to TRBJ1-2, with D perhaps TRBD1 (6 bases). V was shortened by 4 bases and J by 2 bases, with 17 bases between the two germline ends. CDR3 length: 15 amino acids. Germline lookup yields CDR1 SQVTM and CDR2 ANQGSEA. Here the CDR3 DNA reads TGCAGCGTTGCCCCCCCGGTGACAGGAAACTATGGCTACACCTTC. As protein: CSVAPPVTGNYGYTF.

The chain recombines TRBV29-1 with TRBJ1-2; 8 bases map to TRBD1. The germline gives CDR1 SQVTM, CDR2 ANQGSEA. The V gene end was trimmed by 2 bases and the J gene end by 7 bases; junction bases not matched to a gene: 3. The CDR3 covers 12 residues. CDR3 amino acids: CSVEQGAGGYTF. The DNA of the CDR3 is TGCAGCGTTGAACAGGGGGCGGGTGGCTACACCTTC.

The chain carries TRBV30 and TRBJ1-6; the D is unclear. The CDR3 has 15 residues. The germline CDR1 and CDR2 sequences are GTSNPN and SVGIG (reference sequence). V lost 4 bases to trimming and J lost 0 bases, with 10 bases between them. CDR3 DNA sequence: TGTGCCTGGACCGAAAGGAGCTCCTATAATTCACCCCTCCACTTT. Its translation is CAWTERSSYNSPLHF.

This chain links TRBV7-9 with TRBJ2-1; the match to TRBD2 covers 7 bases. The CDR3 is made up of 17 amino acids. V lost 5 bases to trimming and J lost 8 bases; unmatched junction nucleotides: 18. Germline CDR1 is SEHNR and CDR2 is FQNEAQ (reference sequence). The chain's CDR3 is CASSLTPTGTTRDEQFF. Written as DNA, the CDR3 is TGTGCCAGCAGCCTCACCCCGACCGGGACTACCCGGGATGAGCAGTTCTTC.

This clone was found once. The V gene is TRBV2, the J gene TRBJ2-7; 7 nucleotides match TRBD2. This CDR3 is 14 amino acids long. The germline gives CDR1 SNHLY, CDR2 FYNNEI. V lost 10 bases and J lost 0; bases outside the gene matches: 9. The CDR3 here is CATVSREASYEQYF. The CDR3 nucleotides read TGTGCCACCGTTAGTCGGGAGGCCTCCTACGAGCAGTACTTC.

In DNA form, the CDR3 reads TGTGCCAGCAGCTTAAACAGGGTCGAAGAAAAACTGTTTTTT. The encoded protein is CASSLNRVEEKLFF. The chain has TRBV5-5 and TRBJ1-4; TRBD1 is a possible D gene (6 bases). CDR1 and CDR2 from the germline V gene are SGHKS and YYEKEE (reference sequence). The CDR3 is 14 residues long. The V and J ends lost 2 bases and 8 bases respectively, with 13 bases between them. The full variable domain, completed using reference TRBV5-5 and TRBJ1-4, is DAGVTQSPTHLIKTRGQQVTLRCSPISGHKSVSWYQQVLGQGPQFIFQYYEKEERGRGNFPDRFSARQFPNYSSELNVNALLLGDSALYLCASSLNRVEEKLFFGSGTQLSVL.

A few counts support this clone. The CDR3 spells CASSFDALGGYEQYF. For the CDR3, the DNA is TGTGCCAGCAGCTTTGACGCGCTGGGGGGCTACGAGCAGTACTTC. V is TRBV7-9 and J is TRBJ2-7, with D perhaps TRBD2 (6 bases). The V gene's germline CDR1 is SEHNR and CDR2 FQNEAQ (reference sequence). This CDR3 is 15 amino acids long. V was clipped by 3 bases and J by 3 bases, with 15 bases between them.

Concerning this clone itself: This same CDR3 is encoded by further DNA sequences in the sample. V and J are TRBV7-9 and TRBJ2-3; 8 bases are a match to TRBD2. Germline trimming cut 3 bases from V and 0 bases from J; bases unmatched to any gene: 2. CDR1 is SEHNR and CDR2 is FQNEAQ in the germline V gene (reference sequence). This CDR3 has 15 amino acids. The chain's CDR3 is CASSLAGGSTDTQYF. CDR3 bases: TGTGCCAGCAGCTTGGCGGGAGGAAGCACAGATACGCAGTATTTT. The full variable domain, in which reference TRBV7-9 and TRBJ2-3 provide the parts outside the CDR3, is DTGVSQNPRHKITKRGQNVTFRCDPISEHNRLYWYRQTLGQGPEFLTYFQNEAQLEKSRLLSDRFSAERPKGSFSTLEIQRTEQGDSAMYLCASSLAGGSTDTQYFGPGTRLTVL.

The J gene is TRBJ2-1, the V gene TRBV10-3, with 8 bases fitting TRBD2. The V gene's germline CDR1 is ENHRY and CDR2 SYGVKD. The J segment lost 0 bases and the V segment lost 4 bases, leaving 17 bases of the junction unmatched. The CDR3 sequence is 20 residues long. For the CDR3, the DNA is TGTGCCATCAGTGGGTGGTCTAGCGGGCTCGTTGAGAGCTCCTACAATGAGCAGTTCTTC. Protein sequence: CAISGWSSGLVESSYNEQFF.

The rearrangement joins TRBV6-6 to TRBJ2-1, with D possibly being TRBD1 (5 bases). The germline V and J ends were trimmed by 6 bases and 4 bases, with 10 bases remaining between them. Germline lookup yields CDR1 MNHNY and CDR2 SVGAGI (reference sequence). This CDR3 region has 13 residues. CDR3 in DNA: TGTGCCAGCAGCCGTGACAGATACAATGAGCAGTTCTTC. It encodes CASSRDRYNEQFF.

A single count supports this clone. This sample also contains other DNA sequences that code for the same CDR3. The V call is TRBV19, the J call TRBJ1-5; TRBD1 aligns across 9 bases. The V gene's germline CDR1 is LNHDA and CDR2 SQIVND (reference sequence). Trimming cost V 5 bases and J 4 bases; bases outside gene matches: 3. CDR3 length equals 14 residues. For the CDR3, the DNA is TGTGCCAGTAGTCCGACAGGGGGAAATCAGCCCCAGCATTTT. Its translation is CASSPTGGNQPQHF.

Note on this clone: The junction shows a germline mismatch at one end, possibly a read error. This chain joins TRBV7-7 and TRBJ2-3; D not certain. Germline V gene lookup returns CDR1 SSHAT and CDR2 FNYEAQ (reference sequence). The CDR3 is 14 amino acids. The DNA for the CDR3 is TGTGCTAGCAGCTTTGGAGCTAGCACAGATACGCAGTATTTT. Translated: CASSFGASTDTQYF.

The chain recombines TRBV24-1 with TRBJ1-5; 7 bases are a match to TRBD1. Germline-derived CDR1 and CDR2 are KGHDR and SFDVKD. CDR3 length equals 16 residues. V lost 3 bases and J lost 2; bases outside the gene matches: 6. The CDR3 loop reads CATSDPDRVGNQPQHF. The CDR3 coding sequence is TGTGCCACCAGTGATCCTGACAGGGTTGGCAATCAGCCCCAGCATTTT.

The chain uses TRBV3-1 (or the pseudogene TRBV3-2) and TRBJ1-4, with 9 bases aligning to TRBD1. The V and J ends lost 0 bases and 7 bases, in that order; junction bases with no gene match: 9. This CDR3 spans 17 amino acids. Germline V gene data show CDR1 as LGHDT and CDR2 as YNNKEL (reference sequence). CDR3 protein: CASSQDLNRGRSEKLFF. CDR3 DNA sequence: TGTGCCAGCAGCCAAGATCTCAACAGGGGGCGAAGTGAAAAACTGTTTTTT.

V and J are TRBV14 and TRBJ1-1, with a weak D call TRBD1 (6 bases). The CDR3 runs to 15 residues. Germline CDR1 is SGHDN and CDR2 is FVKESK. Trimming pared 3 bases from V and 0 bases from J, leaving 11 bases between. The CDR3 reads CASSHGQIMNTEAFF. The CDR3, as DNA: TGTGCCAGCAGCCATGGACAGATCATGAACACTGAAGCTTTCTTT. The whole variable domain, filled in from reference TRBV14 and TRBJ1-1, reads EAGVTQFPSHSVIEKGQTVTLRCDPISGHDNLYWYRRVMGKEIKFLLHFVKESKQDESGMPNNRFLAERTGGTYSTLKVQPAELEDSGVYFCASSHGQIMNTEAFFGQGTRLTVV.

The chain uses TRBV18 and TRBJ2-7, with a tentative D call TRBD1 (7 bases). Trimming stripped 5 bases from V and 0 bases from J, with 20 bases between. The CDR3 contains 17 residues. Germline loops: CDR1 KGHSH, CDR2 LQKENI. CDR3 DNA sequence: TGTGCCAGCTCAGCCTTCGGGGGCAGGGGGAGCTCCTACGAGCAGTACTTC. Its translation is CASSAFGGRGSSYEQYF. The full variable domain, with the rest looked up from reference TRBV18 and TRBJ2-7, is NAGVMQNPRHLVRRRGQEARLRCSPMKGHSHVYWYRQLPEEGLKFMVYLQKENIIDESGMPKERFSAEFPKEGPSILRIQQVVRGDSAAYFCASSAFGGRGSSYEQYFGPGTRLTVT.

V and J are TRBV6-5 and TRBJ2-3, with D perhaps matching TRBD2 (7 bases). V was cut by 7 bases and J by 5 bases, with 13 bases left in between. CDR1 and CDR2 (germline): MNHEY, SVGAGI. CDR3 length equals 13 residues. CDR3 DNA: TGTGCCAGCACCCACGGGGGGCGAGATACGCAGTATTTT. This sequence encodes CASTHGGRDTQYF.

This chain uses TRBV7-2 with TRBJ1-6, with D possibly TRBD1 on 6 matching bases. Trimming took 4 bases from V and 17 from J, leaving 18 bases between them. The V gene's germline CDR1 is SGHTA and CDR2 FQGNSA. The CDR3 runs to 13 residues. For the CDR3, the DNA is TGTGCCAGCAGCTCCTCCGGGACACGGCCCTTCCACTTT. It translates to CASSSSGTRPFHF. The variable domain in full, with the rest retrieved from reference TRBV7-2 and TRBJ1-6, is GAGVSQSPSNKVTEKGKDVELRCDPISGHTALYWYRQSLGQGLEFLIYFQGNSAPDKSGLPSDRFSAERTGGSVSTLTIQRTQQEDSAVYLCASSSSGTRPFHFGNGTRLTVT.

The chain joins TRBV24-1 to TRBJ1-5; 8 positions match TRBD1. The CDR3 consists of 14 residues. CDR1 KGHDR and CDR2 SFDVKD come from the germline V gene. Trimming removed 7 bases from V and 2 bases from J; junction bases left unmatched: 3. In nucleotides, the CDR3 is TGTGCCACCAGAGGACAGGGTGGCAATCAGCCCCAGCATTTT. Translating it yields CATRGQGGNQPQHF.

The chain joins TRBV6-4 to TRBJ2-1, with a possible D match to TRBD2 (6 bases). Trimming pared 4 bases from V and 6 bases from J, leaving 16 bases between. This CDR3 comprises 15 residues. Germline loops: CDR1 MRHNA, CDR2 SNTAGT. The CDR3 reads CASSGQGGAPNEQFF. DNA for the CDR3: TGTGCCAGCAGTGGTCAGGGCGGGGCCCCCAATGAGCAGTTCTTC.

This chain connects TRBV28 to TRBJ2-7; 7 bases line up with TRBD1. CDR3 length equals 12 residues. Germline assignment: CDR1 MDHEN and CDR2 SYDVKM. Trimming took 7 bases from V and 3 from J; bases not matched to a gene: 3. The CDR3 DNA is TGTGCCAGCATGGACAGGTTCTACGAGCAGTACTTC. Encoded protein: CASMDRFYEQYF.

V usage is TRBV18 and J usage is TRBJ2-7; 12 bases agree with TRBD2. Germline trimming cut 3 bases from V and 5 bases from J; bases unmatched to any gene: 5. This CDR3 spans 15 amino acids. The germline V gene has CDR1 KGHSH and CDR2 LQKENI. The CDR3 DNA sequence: TGTGCCAGCTCACCGACTAGCGGGAGTTTTAACGAGCAGTACTTC. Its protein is CASSPTSGSFNEQYF.

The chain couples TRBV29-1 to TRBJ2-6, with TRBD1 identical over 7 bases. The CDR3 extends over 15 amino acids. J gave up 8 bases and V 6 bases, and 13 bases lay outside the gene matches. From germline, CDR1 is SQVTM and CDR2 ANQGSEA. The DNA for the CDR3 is TGCAGCGTCTCGAACCGACAGGGTAGTACCAACGTCCTGACTTTC. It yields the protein CSVSNRQGSTNVLTF.

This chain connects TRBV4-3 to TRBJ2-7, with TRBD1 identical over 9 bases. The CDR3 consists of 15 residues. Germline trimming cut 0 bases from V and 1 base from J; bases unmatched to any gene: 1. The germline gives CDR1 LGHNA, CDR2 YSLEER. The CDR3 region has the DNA TGCGCCAGCAGCCAAGAGGGGACAGGGTCCTACGAGCAGTACTTC. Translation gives CASSQEGTGSYEQYF.